The 14 T cell receptor beta chains given below trace back to one sample, sequenced in a study of cytomegalovirus exposure and HLA in healthy donors. Primers for the PCR totalled 60 Vbeta and 13 Jbeta. Clones were read by immunoSEQ multiplex PCR, and TCRdb kept only the in-frame ones, dropping some. The sample has some 190,000 clones, roughly 81% seen once; the top ten hold about 3.1%. Sequencing was carried out using PBMCs. These receptor sequences come from a woman in her twenties or thirties in good health and CMV-seropositive.

This clone was counted a single time. This chain connects TRBV27 to TRBJ2-1, with unresolved D. The germline gives CDR1 MNHEY, CDR2 SMNVEV (reference sequence). The V end was cut by 5 bases, the J end by 3 bases, with 20 bases between. The CDR3 has 17 amino acids. This CDR3 is CASSPIRSVMYYNEQFF. As DNA, the CDR3 is TGTGCCAGCAGTCCGATCAGGTCGGTTATGTACTACAATGAGCAGTTCTTC.

This chain joins TRBV5-6 and TRBJ2-3, with 9 bases matching TRBD2. Per germline, CDR1 SGHDT and CDR2 YYEEEE. The J segment lost 4 bases and the V segment lost 4 bases, leaving 7 bases of the junction unmatched. The CDR3 has 15 residues. The CDR3 nucleotides read TGTGCCAGCAGCCTTAGCGGGAGAGAGGCAGATACGCAGTATTTT. Protein product: CASSLSGREADTQYF.

This chain connects TRBV12-2 to TRBJ2-1; the D call in the table, TRBD2, was not verified against the DNA. TRBV12-2 is labeled a pseudogene. The CDR3 sequence is 17 residues long. CDR3 sequence: CASRFVAGRIYRDEQFF. The CDR3 bases are TGTGCAAGTCGCTTCGTCGCCGGGAGGATATATAGGGATGAGCAGTTCTTC.

The chain has TRBV27 and TRBJ2-1; perhaps TRBD2 as D (6 bases). The V end lost 9 bases, the J end lost 2 bases, and 20 bases lay between the germline ends. Germline CDR1 reads MNHEY; CDR2 reads SMNVEV (reference sequence). The CDR3 consists of 16 residues. The CDR3: CASNIVAGSAYNEQFF. The DNA of the CDR3 is TGTGCCAGTAATATAGTTGCCGGGAGCGCCTACAATGAGCAGTTCTTC.

The genes are TRBV29-1 and TRBJ2-1; 13 nucleotides align to TRBD2. The CDR3 is 14 residues long. Germline CDR1 is SQVTM and CDR2 is ANQGSEA. The V segment lost 4 bases and the J segment 5 bases; nucleotides outside the gene matches: 2. This chain's CDR3 is CSVVGTSGDNEQFF. The CDR3 DNA follows: TGCAGCGTTGTGGGGACTAGCGGGGACAATGAGCAGTTCTTC.

The V and J genes are TRBV19 and TRBJ1-1; D possibly corresponds to TRBD1 (5 bases). V was trimmed by 5 bases and J by 1 base, leaving 11 bases between them. The germline CDR1 and CDR2 sequences are LNHDA and SQIVND (reference sequence). There are 14 residues in the CDR3. The DNA of the CDR3 is TGTGCCAGTAGTTTTCTGGGGCGGAACACTGAAGCTTTCTTT. This translates into CASSFLGRNTEAFF.

The CDR3 protein is CASSAQVAELFF. CDR3 in DNA: TGCGCCAGCAGCGCGCAGGTGGCGGAGCTGTTTTTT. The chain links TRBV5-1 to TRBJ2-2; D not resolved. Trimming cost V 4 bases and J 10 bases, with 11 bases left between them. CDR3 length: 12 amino acids. Germline V gene lookup returns CDR1 SGHRS and CDR2 YFSETQ.

The chain is built from TRBV6-6 and TRBJ1-1; unclear D gene. V gave up 6 bases and J gave up 7 bases, with 12 bases separating them. Per germline, CDR1 MNHNY and CDR2 SVGAGI (reference sequence). The CDR3 extends over 12 amino acids. The CDR3: CASRMPQDEAFF. Here the CDR3 DNA reads TGTGCCAGCAGGATGCCCCAGGATGAAGCTTTCTTT.

The CDR3 spells CAISEPGGSETQYF. The CDR3 region has the DNA TGTGCCATCAGTGAGCCGGGGGGGAGCGAGACCCAGTACTTC. The V call is TRBV10-3, the J call TRBJ2-5; TRBD2 matches at 8 bases. The CDR3 extends over 14 amino acids. The germline V gene encodes CDR1 ENHRY and CDR2 SYGVKD. V gave up 2 bases and J gave up 5 bases; unmatched junction bases: 4.

This clone has only one observation. The chain combines TRBV6-1 with TRBJ2-1, with 9 bases aligning to TRBD2. This CDR3 has 16 amino acids. The germline gives CDR1 MNHNS, CDR2 SASEGT. V was pared by 2 bases and J by 5 bases, with 7 bases of the junction left unmatched. The CDR3 bases are TGTGCCAGCAGTGAAAGCCCTGCGGGAGGGAACAATGAGCAGTTCTTC. Amino acid sequence: CASSESPAGGNNEQFF.

The chain has TRBV7-6 and TRBJ2-2, with a weak D call TRBD1 (6 bases). CDR1 is SGHVS, CDR2 FNYEAQ, per germline. Trimming removed 0 bases from V and 8 bases from J, with 13 bases in between. The CDR3 runs to 15 residues. CDR3 coding DNA: TGTGCCAGCAGCTTAGCGGGACAACTCGCTGGGGAGCTGTTTTTT. This translates into CASSLAGQLAGELFF.

The rearrangement uses TRBV7-2 and TRBJ2-7; 9 nucleotides line up with TRBD2. The junction had 8 bases not matched to a gene; V was cut back by 5 bases and J by 3 bases. The germline gives CDR1 SGHTA, CDR2 FQGNSA. The CDR3 loop spans 15 amino acids. The CDR3 spells CASSPSGRKIYEQYF. CDR3 sequence (DNA): TGTGCCAGCAGCCCCAGCGGGAGGAAAATCTACGAGCAGTACTTC.

This clone was counted between two and nine times. V gene TRBV6-1 combines with J gene TRBJ2-5, with 10 bases matching TRBD2. The J call may be mistaken, given a closer DNA end match to TRBJ2-7. This CDR3 is built from 15 residues. Germline CDR1 MNHNS, CDR2 SASEGT. In DNA form, the CDR3 reads TGTGCCAGCAGTCCCGGGACTAGCGACTCCTACGAGCAGTACTTC. Protein: CASSPGTSDSYEQYF.

A note on this clone: One end of the junction does not line up with germline, which may come from a read error. The chain couples TRBV7-9 to TRBJ2-7; 11 bases map to TRBD2. CDR1 and CDR2 from the germline V gene are SEHNR and FQNEAQ (reference sequence). CDR3 length: 16 amino acids. DNA of the CDR3: TGTTCCAGCAGCTTAGCGGGGGGGGCTGGCTCCTACGAGCAGTACTTC. It encodes CSSSLAGGAGSYEQYF.